These 6 T cell receptor beta chains were sequenced from one sample in a study of blood T cell repertoires in COVID-19. Clones were read by immunoSEQ multiplex PCR, and TCRdb kept only the in-frame ones, dropping some. The sample consists of 400,000 or so clones, approximately 90% of them appearing once. The sequencing input was PBMCs or T cells enriched from blood (not recorded which). These TCRs come from a man younger than 45 who had recovered from COVID-19.

The chain has TRBV28 and TRBJ2-2; the D is unclear. The germline V gene encodes CDR1 MDHEN and CDR2 SYDVKM. Trimming cost V 6 bases and J 1 base, with 6 bases left between them. The CDR3 covers 13 residues. The CDR3 nucleotides are TGTGCCAGCAGGGCCCTGAACACCGGGGAGCTGTTTTTT. It yields the protein CASRALNTGELFF. Supplemented by reference TRBV28 and TRBJ2-2, the full variable domain reads DVKVTQSSRYLVKRTGEKVFLECVQDMDHENMFWYRQDPGLGLRLIYFSYDVKMKEKGDIPEGYSVSREKKERFSLILESASTNQTSMYLCASRALNTGELFFGEGSRLTVL.

The gene calls are TRBV11-2 and TRBJ2-7; D is ambiguous. The germline V gene has CDR1 SGHAT and CDR2 FQNNGV. V was pared by 5 bases and J by 2 bases, with 25 bases between. This CDR3 contains 18 residues. The chain's CDR3 is CASSPARQVRPGTYEQYF. The CDR3 DNA sequence: TGTGCCAGCAGCCCAGCTCGGCAAGTTCGTCCAGGCACCTACGAGCAGTACTTC.

This rearrangement joins TRBV12-5 to TRBJ1-1; D is unresolved. This CDR3 has 14 residues. Germline loops: CDR1 LGHNT, CDR2 FRNRAP. Trimming took 10 bases from V and 1 from J, leaving 16 bases between them. DNA for the CDR3: TGTGCTACCCGCCCATCCAGTTGGAACACTGAAGCTTTCTTT. It is translated as CATRPSSWNTEAFF.

The chain is built from TRBV28 and TRBJ1-4; 7 bases are a match to TRBD1. This CDR3 contains 13 residues. After removal of 3 bases from V and 8 bases from J, the junction contained 3 bases not matched to a gene. Germline V CDR1 and CDR2: MDHEN, SYDVKM. This CDR3 reads CASSLDRREKLFF. The CDR3 DNA sequence: TGTGCCAGCAGTTTGGACAGGCGGGAAAAACTGTTTTTT.

This sequence joins TRBV28 and TRBJ1-5, with TRBD1 matching 7 bases. Trimming cost V 4 bases and J 0 bases; bases outside gene matches: 6. Germline assignment: CDR1 MDHEN and CDR2 SYDVKM. The CDR3 runs to 16 residues. CDR3 nucleotides: TGTGCCAGCAGTTCTCAGGGGGATTATAGCAATCAGCCCCAGCATTTT. Encoded protein: CASSSQGDYSNQPQHF.

The chain links TRBV2 to TRBJ2-7; D gene ambiguous. The CDR3 length is 14 residues. The germline V gene has CDR1 SNHLY and CDR2 FYNNEI. V lost 8 bases and J 6 bases, leaving 20 bases between the germline ends. The chain's CDR3 is CASRWPGHDVEQYF. The CDR3 nucleotides read TGTGCCAGCCGTTGGCCAGGTCATGATGTCGAGCAGTACTTC. The complete variable domain, with remaining parts taken from reference TRBV2 and TRBJ2-7, reads EPEVTQTPSHQVTQMGQEVILRCVPISNHLYFYWYRQILGQKVEFLVSFYNNEISEKSEIFDDQFSVERPDGSNFTLKIRSTKLEDSAMYFCASRWPGHDVEQYFGPGTRLTVT.